The 10 T cell receptor beta chains presented below share a single source sample, sequenced in a study of memory CD4+ T cells and cytomegalovirus serostatus. The sort gate was single viable CD3+CD4+CD8-CD45RO+ cells for memory CD4+ T cells. Clones were sequenced by immunoSEQ multiplex PCR, and TCRdb holds only the in-frame ones, with some missing. The sample holds about 56,000 clones, 60% to 75% seen once. Input material: memory CD4+ T cells from blood. The receptor source for this set is an adult in good health and CMV-seropositive.

The rearrangement joins TRBV7-9 to TRBJ2-2, with D possibly being TRBD1 or TRBD2 (6 bases each). Germline CDR1 and CDR2: SEHNR and FQNEAQ (reference sequence). Trimming shortened V by 5 bases and J by 10 bases, and 20 bases separated the two germline ends. The CDR3 is 15 residues long. CDR3 sequence (DNA): TGTGCCAGCAGCCTAAACGGGGGCTCTGGCGAGGAGCTGTTTTTT. Translation gives CASSLNGGSGEELFF. Full variable domain (missing parts from reference TRBV7-9 and TRBJ2-2): DTGVSQNPRHKITKRGQNVTFRCDPISEHNRLYWYRQTLGQGPEFLTYFQNEAQLEKSRLLSDRFSAERPKGSFSTLEIQRTEQGDSAMYLCASSLNGGSGEELFFGEGSRLTVL.

The V and J genes are TRBV28 and TRBJ2-1; 10 positions match TRBD2. V gave up 3 bases and J gave up 6 bases; unmatched junction bases: 8. Germline V gene lookup returns CDR1 MDHEN and CDR2 SYDVKM. The CDR3 is made up of 16 amino acids. The DNA for the CDR3 is TGTGCCAGCAGTTTGGGCAGCGGGAGGGTAAGCAATGAGCAGTTCTTC. Amino acids: CASSLGSGRVSNEQFF.

The chain combines TRBV16 with TRBJ1-1, with D hard to call. V lost 3 bases, J lost 0 bases, and 8 bases lay in between. Germline V gives CDR1 KGHSY, CDR2 FQNENV. CDR3 length: 14 amino acids. In nucleotides, the CDR3 is TGTGCCAGCAGCCAGGCAGCACTGAACACTGAAGCTTTCTTT. Encoded protein: CASSQAALNTEAFF.

This clone was counted between two and nine times. The chain employs TRBV7-2 and TRBJ1-1; D is ambiguous. Germline V gene data show CDR1 as SGHTA and CDR2 as FQGNSA. The CDR3 is 14 residues long. Trimming left V 5 bases short and J 10 bases short, with 20 bases between. CDR3 bases: TGTGCCAGCAGCCCGATAGAGTCCGGGATTGGAGCTTTCTTT. This gives the protein CASSPIESGIGAFF.

V usage is TRBV30 and J usage is TRBJ2-3; 7 bases are a match to TRBD1. V gave up 4 bases and J gave up 2 bases; unmatched junction bases: 6. This CDR3 has 14 residues. Germline CDR1 and CDR2: GTSNPN and SVGIG (reference sequence). In nucleotides, the CDR3 is TGTGCCTGGAATAGGGGGCTGGCCACAGATACGCAGTATTTT. Its protein is CAWNRGLATDTQYF.

The chain carries TRBV20-1 and TRBJ1-5; D gene ambiguous. With 7 bases removed from V and 7 bases from J, the gap between germline ends came to 2 bases. Per the germline V gene, CDR1 is DFQATT and CDR2 is SNEGSKA (reference sequence). The CDR3 sequence is 8 residues long. CDR3 nucleotide sequence: TGCAGTGTACAGCCCCAGCATTTT. Translated, it gives CSVQPQHF.

The V call is TRBV19, the J call TRBJ1-1; D unclear. CDR1 LNHDA and CDR2 SQIVND come from the germline V gene (reference sequence). V was cut by 3 bases and J by 0 bases, with 8 bases left in between. The CDR3 is made up of 14 amino acids. The CDR3 coding sequence is TGTGCCAGTAGTATTGCGGTGATGAACACTGAAGCTTTCTTT. Translating gives CASSIAVMNTEAFF.

The chain employs TRBV7-2 and TRBJ2-7; D unclear. The CDR3 totals 13 residues. Deletions cut 2 bases from V and 0 bases from J, with 5 bases between. Germline CDR1 SGHTA, CDR2 FQGNSA. Written as DNA, the CDR3 is TGTGCCAGCAGCTTACTTCACTCCTACGAGCAGTACTTC. Amino acid sequence: CASSLLHSYEQYF.

Worth noting for this clone: Other DNA sequences in the same sample also yield this CDR3. The chain links TRBV5-4 to TRBJ2-7, with unresolved D. The germline CDR1 and CDR2 sequences are SGHNT and YYREEE (reference sequence). The CDR3 sequence is 12 residues long. V lost 4 bases and J lost 6, with 11 bases in between. The CDR3 protein is CASSHTSGEQYV. The DNA for the CDR3 is TGTGCCAGCAGCCACACCTCGGGCGAGCAGTACGTC.

This sequence joins TRBV9 and TRBJ1-1, with TRBD1 identical over 9 bases. Germline V gene data show CDR1 as SGDLS and CDR2 as YYNGEE. The length of the CDR3 is 14 residues. V shed 5 bases and J 5 bases; nucleotides not matched to a gene: 7. The DNA of the CDR3 is TGTGCCAGCAGTAAACAGGGGGCTGGTACTGAAGCTTTCTTT. Translated: CASSKQGAGTEAFF.